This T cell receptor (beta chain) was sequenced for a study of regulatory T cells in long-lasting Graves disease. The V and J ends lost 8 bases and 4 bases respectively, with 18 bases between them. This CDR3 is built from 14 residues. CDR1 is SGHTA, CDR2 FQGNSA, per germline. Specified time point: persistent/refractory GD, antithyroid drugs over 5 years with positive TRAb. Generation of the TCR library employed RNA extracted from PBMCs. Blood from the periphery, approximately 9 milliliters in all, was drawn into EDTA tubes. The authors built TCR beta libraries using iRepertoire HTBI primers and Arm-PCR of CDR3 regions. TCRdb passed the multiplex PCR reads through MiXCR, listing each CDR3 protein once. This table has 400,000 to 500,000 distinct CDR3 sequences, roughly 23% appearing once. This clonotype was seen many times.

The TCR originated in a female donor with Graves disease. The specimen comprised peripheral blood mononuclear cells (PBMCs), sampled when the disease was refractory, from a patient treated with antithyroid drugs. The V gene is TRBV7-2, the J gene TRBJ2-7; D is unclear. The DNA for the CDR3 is TGTGCCAGCCCTATGCCTAACGGGTCGTACGAGCAGTACTTC. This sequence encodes CASPMPNGSYEQYF.